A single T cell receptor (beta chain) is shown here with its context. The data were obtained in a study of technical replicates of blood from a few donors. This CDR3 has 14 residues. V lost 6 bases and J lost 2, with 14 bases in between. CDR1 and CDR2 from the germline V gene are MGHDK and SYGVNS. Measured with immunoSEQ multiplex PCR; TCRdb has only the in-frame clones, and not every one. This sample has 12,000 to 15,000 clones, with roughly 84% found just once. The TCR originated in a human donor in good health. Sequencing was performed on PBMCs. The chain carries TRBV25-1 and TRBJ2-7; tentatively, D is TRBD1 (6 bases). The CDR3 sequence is CASSPDSPPYEQYF. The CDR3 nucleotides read TGTGCCAGCAGCCCGGACAGTCCCCCCTACGAGCAGTACTTC.